This TCR beta chain was profiled in a study of T cells in localized non-small cell lung cancer (dated by TCRdb to 2020 to 2022). Background for the entire study: The study examined T cell repertoires in hundreds of patients with early-stage NSCLC and compared tumors with uninvolved tumor-adjacent lungs. The cohort comprised around 240 treatment-naïve NSCLC patients with resected, localized lung tumors. NSCLC patients had a mean age of around 61 years, and 129 were male and 107 female. Broader findings and caveats from the paper: Multi-region tumor sequencing was not performed, so intratumor heterogeneity could not be excluded. Because the study design was exploratory, TCR variables were selected using unadjusted p-values without false-discovery rate correction. A median of around 62 of the top 100 tumor clones turned up in the paired uninvolved adjacent lung, and about 28 of those clones also ranked among the top 100 of that same adjacent lung. Uninvolved tumor-adjacent lung showed the highest T cell clonality, higher than tumor, which suggests more focused antigenic responses in the adjacent lung. Longer overall survival was associated with higher T cell density in blood, whereas shorter survival was associated with higher clonality in adjacent lung.

Notes on this clone: Its target antigen remains unknown. It has no much larger one-base neighbor in the sample; base qualities were not kept.

At diagnosis, tumor, uninvolved tumor-adjacent lung and peripheral blood were collected and then preserved as a mix of FFPE and fresh-frozen material. For TCR repertoire profiling, blood samples were analyzed in the form of peripheral blood mononuclear cells. V is cut by 5 bases and J by 4 bases, and the space between the germline ends is 20 bases. The CDR3 spans 16 residues, from the cysteine through the phenylalanine. The retained sequence is limited to the CDR3, 48 bases, with the frame set at the first base. The germline V gene sets CDR1 to SGHTA and CDR2 to FQGTGA. TCR beta CDR3 regions were sequenced from DNA using the immunoSEQ Assay. In the original analysis: T cell density was computed as TCR beta template counts normalized to usable DNA estimated by amplifying housekeeping genes. The preseqR package was used to estimate richness by extrapolating to 400,000 templates for PBMC samples and to 120,000 templates for tissue samples. Clonality was calculated as one minus Pielou's evenness. Tissue-enriched TCRs were identified by differential abundance testing using productive amino-acid clonotypes, minimum total count 5 and alpha 0.1. The Jaccard Index and the Morisita Overlap Index were used to measure repertoire overlap between compartments. GLIPH grouped TCR beta CDR3s together with public tetramer-defined viral CDR3s, and a viral motif had to include at least three viral sequences and also show V-gene enrichment. This is the immuneACCESS table as TCRdb keeps it, with only in-frame sequences that have V and J called. A part of the clones is gone; compared with another copy, unresolved V genes explain less than half, and the rest is unexplained. For V, J and clone size, that table is used; D and trimming come from the DNA. A total of approximately 47,000 clones appear in this sample, about 88% of them only once. The ten largest clones capture roughly 2.5% of the sample.

The chain is made from TRBV7-3 and TRBJ2-5, and possibly TRBD2, on 5 matching bases. The sample in question was PBMCs, obtained before any cancer treatment. The receptor's source is a man between 40 and 70 years old with stage II lung adenocarcinoma. The DNA reads as follows: TGTGCCAGCAGCCCCGGAGCAGGCGTCGCGGGAGAGACCCAGTACTTC. Translated, it gives CASSPGAGVAGETQYF.